Listed here is a single T cell receptor (beta chain). This clone has only one observation. Its binding antigen is unknown. The sample holds no much larger clone one base away, and base qualities are not on file. The data derive from a study of blood T cell repertoires in COVID-19 (dated by TCRdb to about 2020). A note on the overall study: Samples from collaborators originated in the United States, Italy and Spain and spanned both the acute and convalescent phases of COVID-19. Sample metadata almost always included a de-identified subject ID, COVID-19 status, age in years and sex. The prospective study material was composed of cDNA or gDNA derived from T cells, B-cell-depleted T cells, or PBMCs. Where available, HLA class I and class II types were obtained from metadata supplied by the sample provider rather than from assay-based typing. The repertoires were released in a freely available public database intended as a resource for research on the immune response to SARS-CoV-2. Deeply sampled blood TCRbeta repertoires from subjects exposed to, actively infected with, or recovered from COVID-19 were included in the dataset. Samples were obtained from the ongoing ImmuneRACE study (first 160 participants) and from some 1,300 subjects provided by 6 global collaborators. The paper's findings and limits, for the study overall: Clinical and demographic metadata were provided uncurated, with the amount varying by source and participant.

Collaborating institutions collected whole blood in K2EDTA tubes following their own protocols. For TCRbeta analysis, collaborators shipped samples as frozen whole blood, isolated PBMCs, or DNA extracted from either of those sample types. TCRbeta CDR3 regions were amplified from genomic DNA by means of the immunoSEQ Assay, a bias-controlled multiplex PCR. The original pipeline was this. Within the assay, amplification of reference gene primers was used to estimate how many nucleated cells each sample contained. Sequence reads were collapsed and filtered to measure the absolute abundance of every unique TCRbeta CDR3 rearrangement. For each sample, productive Simpson clonality was calculated as the square root of Simpson's diversity index over productive rearrangements. This immuneACCESS table, as held by TCRdb, lists in-frame sequences with V and J called but not all clones. Of the missing ones, under half trace to an unresolved V gene in checked studies; the others have no known cause. The DNA was the basis for D and trimming; V, J and clone size are from that table. The sample table lists about 260,000 clones, approximately 90% of them with a count of one. The ten largest clones capture over 3.5% of the sample.

Reading from cysteine to phenylalanine, the CDR3 counts 14 amino acids. Of the read, only the CDR3 DNA is kept; its 42 bases are in frame from base 1. The CDR1 and CDR2 encoded by the germline V gene are SGHAT and FQNNGV. Cut back by 1 base and 5 bases, the V and J ends lie 11 bases apart. The clonotype was recovered from a woman aged 40 to 49 with acute or convalescent COVID-19. The sample was peripheral blood. Recombination connected TRBV11-2 to TRBJ1-2; the D region possibly corresponds to TRBD1 (5 bases align). The CDR3 region has the sequence CASSLGGTFYGYTF. The bases read TGTGCCAGCAGCTTAGGTGGGACTTTTTATGGCTACACCTTC. This CDR3, with the reference TRBV11-2 and TRBJ1-2 proteins standing in past its ends, gives the full variable domain EAGVAQSPRYKIIEKRQSVAFWCNPISGHATLYWYQQILGQGPKLLIQFQNNGVVDDSQLPKDRFSAERLKGVDSTLKIQPAKLEDSAVYLCASSLGGTFYGYTFGSGTRLTVV.